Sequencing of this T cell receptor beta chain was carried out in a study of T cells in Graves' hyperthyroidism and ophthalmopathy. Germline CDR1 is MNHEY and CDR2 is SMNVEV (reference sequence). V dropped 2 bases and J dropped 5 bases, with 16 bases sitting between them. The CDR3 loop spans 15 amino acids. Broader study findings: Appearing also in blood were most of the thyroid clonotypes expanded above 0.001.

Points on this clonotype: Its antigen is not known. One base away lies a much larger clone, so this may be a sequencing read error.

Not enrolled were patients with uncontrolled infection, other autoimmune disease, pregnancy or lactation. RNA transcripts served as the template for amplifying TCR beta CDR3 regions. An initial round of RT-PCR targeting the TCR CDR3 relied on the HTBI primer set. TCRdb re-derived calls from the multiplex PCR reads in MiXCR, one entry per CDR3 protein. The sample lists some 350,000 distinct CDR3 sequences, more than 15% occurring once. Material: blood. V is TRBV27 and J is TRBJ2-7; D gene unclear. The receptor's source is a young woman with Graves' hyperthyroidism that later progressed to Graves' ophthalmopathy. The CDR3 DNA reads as TGTGCCAGCAGTTTAAGCAGAGAGGTAGTCAACGAGCAGTACTTC. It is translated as CASSLSREVVNEQYF.